The source of this T cell receptor (beta chain) is a study of CD8+ T cells in alopecia areata. Study-wide findings and caveats: Alphabeta T cells residing in normal skin are also sequenced in scalp samples.

V lost 6 bases and J lost 5; bases outside the gene matches: 10. This CDR3 is 15 amino acids long. CDR1 is SNHLY and CDR2 is FYNNEI in the germline V gene. As concerns this clone: The antigen is unknown.

Extracted RNA was reverse transcribed into cDNA, the sequencing template. TCRdb keeps only in-frame clones here, not all; method: immunoSEQ multiplex PCR. The table has 200,000 to 250,000 clones, 64% seen once. The treatment: oral pan-JAK inhibitor, 5-10 mg twice daily. This TCR was recovered from a human donor with alopecia areata. The sequenced sample was CD4+ T cells sorted from blood, obtained at week 4, from a patient treated with tofacitinib. The V and J genes are TRBV2 and TRBJ1-1; 9 nucleotides agree with TRBD1. CDR3 bases: TGTGCCAGCAGCCCTGACAGGGGGGCTAGGACTGAAGCTTTCTTT. As protein: CASSPDRGARTEAFF.